Ten or more counts support the clone carrying this T cell receptor beta chain. TCRdb re-called the 5' RACE reads with MiXCR, one entry per CDR3 protein. The repertoire has around 340,000 distinct CDR3 sequences, 20% of them found once; the top ten carry around 13%. The sample is drawn from a study of CD8 T cells in ankylosing spondylitis. With V trimmed by 0 bases and J by 2 bases, 7 bases remained unmatched. The V gene's germline CDR1 is DFQATT and CDR2 SNEGSKA (reference sequence). This CDR3 has 16 amino acids. This sequence joins TRBV20-1 and TRBJ2-3; TRBD2 matches 8 bases. The TCR sequence derives from a male donor with ankylosing spondylitis or in good health (not recorded which). Sequencing input: blood, either unsorted or a sorted T cell fraction (not recorded which). The DNA of the CDR3 is TGCAGTGCTAGAGATCCCGGGGGGGGCCACACAGATACGCAGTATTTT. This translates into CSARDPGGGHTDTQYF.